Here is one T cell receptor beta chain with its context. Antigen specificity is unknown. Sequencing used immunoSEQ multiplex PCR; TCRdb keeps in-frame clones, though not all of them. The sample carries some 22,000 clones, about 70% recorded once. The time point: cycle 4 day 1 (C4D1), after less than 7 weeks of nivolumab. Each patient's relapse followed autologous stem cell transplantation, and brentuximab vedotin exposure varied. With magnetic negative selection, CD4+ T cells were purified from PBMCs that had been thawed. This entry comes from a study of PD-1 blockade in classical Hodgkin lymphoma. The study's findings and limits: In CD4+ cells, TCR diversity went up significantly by C4D1, but in CD8+ cells it did not.

The V gene's germline CDR1 is SGHTA and CDR2 FQGNSA. V lost 2 bases and J lost 7; bases outside the gene matches: 4. This CDR3 comprises 14 residues. The rearrangement links TRBV7-2 to TRBJ1-5, with 8 bases fitting TRBD1. The clonotype was recovered from a human donor with classical Hodgkin lymphoma. The sample in question was CD4+ T cells from blood, obtained before the fourth cycle of nivolumab. The CDR3 sequence is CASSLQGAGQPQHF. The CDR3 nucleotides are TGTGCCAGCAGCTTACAGGGGGCAGGGCAGCCCCAGCATTTT.